Presented here are 23 T cell receptor beta chains from one specimen sequenced in a study of naive and memory T cell subsets. Both TRBC1 and TRBC2 were covered by a beta constant-region primer of two equimolar oligonucleotides. Ligated cDNA was amplified by four rounds of PCR with nested alpha and beta constant-region primers and SP2. TCRdb used MiXCR to reprocess the UMI-ligation and nested PCR reads, holding one entry per CDR3 protein. In the table there are 8,500 to 10,000 distinct CDR3 sequences, around 5.6% of which are singletons. Sequenced sample: CD4+ TEMRA cells from blood. Subset defined: effector memory re-expressing CD45RA, CD45RA+ CD27-. These receptors were collected from a human donor in good health.

This clonotype was found many times. The rearrangement links TRBV12-3 or TRBV12-4 to TRBJ1-5; D unresolved. This CDR3 region has 12 residues. V was shortened by 6 bases and J by 7 bases, with 10 bases between the two germline ends. Here the CDR3 reads CASRVTGQPQHF. In nucleotides, the CDR3 is TGTGCCAGCAGGGTTACCGGACAGCCCCAGCATTTT.

This clonotype has a count of ten or more. The chain uses TRBV15 and TRBJ1-5; D uncertain. The CDR3 consists of 13 residues. V dropped 3 bases and J dropped 6 bases, with 9 bases sitting between them. Germline lookup yields CDR1 LNHNV and CDR2 YYDKDF (reference sequence). The CDR3: CATSSARVQPQHF. The CDR3 coding sequence is TGTGCCACCAGCAGTGCGAGGGTTCAGCCCCAGCATTTT.

This clonotype has at least ten counts. The chain uses TRBV7-9 and TRBJ1-1; D unresolved. V shed 3 bases and J shed 0 bases, with 8 bases lying between them. This CDR3 is built from 14 residues. Germline lookup yields CDR1 SEHNR and CDR2 FQNEAQ (reference sequence). Here the CDR3 DNA reads TGTGCCAGCAGCTTGAGGGCCATGAACACTGAAGCTTTCTTT. Translation: CASSLRAMNTEAFF.

Many counts were recorded for this clonotype. The chain carries TRBV20-1 and TRBJ2-7, with D tentatively TRBD1 or TRBD2 (5 bases each). V lost 5 bases and J lost 3, with 17 bases in between. The germline V gene encodes CDR1 DFQATT and CDR2 SNEGSKA (reference sequence). This CDR3 has 14 residues. The CDR3 nucleotides read TGCAGTGCTCCCCCCCGGGGACGGGACTACGAGCAGTACTTC. Amino acid sequence: CSAPPRGRDYEQYF.

The chain uses TRBV7-2 and TRBJ2-7; TRBD1 agrees at 7 bases. CDR1 and CDR2 from the germline V gene are SGHTA and FQGNSA. With 3 bases clipped from V and 3 bases from J, the junction kept 2 bases outside the gene matches. The CDR3 is made up of 13 amino acids. The CDR3 DNA reads TGTGCCAGCAGCTTGCGACAGGGCTACGAGCAGTACTTC. It codes for CASSLRQGYEQYF.

This clonotype was seen repeatedly, ten times or more. The CDR3 sequence: CASRGTGNQPQHF. As DNA, the CDR3 is TGTGCCAGCAGAGGGACAGGGAATCAGCCCCAGCATTTT. V gene TRBV6-2 or TRBV6-3 combines with J gene TRBJ1-5; 9 positions match TRBD1. Trimming cost V 6 bases and J 4 bases; bases outside gene matches: 1. The CDR3 runs 13 residues. Germline CDR1 is MNHEY and CDR2 is SVGEGT.

Many counts were recorded for this clonotype. V is TRBV20-1 and J is TRBJ1-1; tentatively, D is TRBD1 (5 bases). Germline V gives CDR1 DFQATT, CDR2 SNEGSKA (reference sequence). This CDR3 contains 15 residues. V was cut by 2 bases and J by 1 base, with 14 bases left in between. In DNA form, the CDR3 reads TGCAGTGCTAGAAGGGCAGGGAGAAAGAACACTGAAGCTTTCTTT. It yields the protein CSARRAGRKNTEAFF.

This clonotype was recorded many times. The rearrangement uses TRBV7-2 and TRBJ1-2; perhaps TRBD1 as D (6 bases). Trimming pared 5 bases from V and 0 bases from J, leaving 13 bases between. The CDR3 is 15 residues long. Germline CDR1 SGHTA, CDR2 FQGNSA. The CDR3 sequence is CASSQQTGPNYGYTF. CDR3 DNA sequence: TGTGCCAGCAGCCAACAAACAGGGCCTAACTATGGCTACACCTTC.

This clonotype was seen a few times. The V and J genes are TRBV19 and TRBJ2-7, with a tentative D call TRBD1 (6 bases). Per the germline V gene, CDR1 is LNHDA and CDR2 is SQIVND (reference sequence). CDR3 length: 14 amino acids. Trimming stripped 6 bases from V and 3 bases from J, with 15 bases between. DNA of the CDR3: TGTGCCAGTAGGAGGCAATCGGACAGCTACGAGCAGTACTTC. It yields the protein CASRRQSDSYEQYF. Drawing the rest from reference TRBV19 and TRBJ2-7, the complete variable domain is DGGITQSPKYLFRKEGQNVTLSCEQNLNHDAMYWYRQDPGQGLRLIYYSQIVNDFQKGDIAEGYSVSREKKESFPLTVTSAQKNPTAFYLCASRRQSDSYEQYFGPGTRLTVT.

This clonotype was picked up many times. V and J are TRBV7-2 and TRBJ2-3; 12 positions agree with TRBD2. Per the germline V gene, CDR1 is SGHTA and CDR2 is FQGNSA. The CDR3 has 16 amino acids. The V segment lost 5 bases and the J segment 7 bases; nucleotides outside the gene matches: 10. This CDR3 is CASSPLLAGGSYTQYF. In DNA, the CDR3 is TGTGCCAGCAGCCCTCTACTAGCGGGGGGTTCATATACGCAGTATTTT. The full variable domain, completed using reference TRBV7-2 and TRBJ2-3, is GAGVSQSPSNKVTEKGKDVELRCDPISGHTALYWYRQSLGQGLEFLIYFQGNSAPDKSGLPSDRFSAERTGGSVSTLTIQRTQQEDSAVYLCASSPLLAGGSYTQYFGPGTRLTVL.

The J gene is TRBJ1-1, the V gene TRBV5-1; TRBD1 aligns across 7 bases. Per the germline V gene, CDR1 is SGHRS and CDR2 is YFSETQ. Unmatched junction bases numbered 12, after V lost 7 bases and J lost 6 bases. The CDR3 is made up of 14 amino acids. CDR3 sequence reads: CASSLEVQGSEAFF. The CDR3 region has the DNA TGCGCCAGCTCCCTTGAAGTACAGGGGTCTGAAGCTTTCTTT.

This clonotype has ten or more counts. This chain links TRBV4-2 with TRBJ1-2, with D perhaps TRBD1 (5 bases). This CDR3 is built from 13 residues. From germline, CDR1 is LGHNA and CDR2 YNFKEQ. Trimming shortened V by 0 bases and J by 7 bases, and 9 bases separated the two germline ends. CDR3: CASSQDIGAGYTF. CDR3 bases: TGTGCCAGCAGCCAAGATATAGGGGCTGGCTACACCTTC.

This clonotype has a count of ten or more. This sequence joins TRBV29-1 and TRBJ1-2, with 9 positions matching TRBD1. V was pared by 1 base and J by 5 bases, with 8 bases of the junction left unmatched. Germline V lookup: CDR1 SQVTM, CDR2 ANQGSEA. The CDR3 consists of 15 residues. The CDR3 loop reads CSVEGPGTGLYGYTF. The CDR3 region has the DNA TGCAGCGTTGAAGGCCCCGGGACAGGGCTGTATGGCTACACCTTC. The whole variable domain, filled in from reference TRBV29-1 and TRBJ1-2, reads SAVISQKPSRDICQRGTSLTIQCQVDSQVTMMFWYRQQPGQSLTLIATANQGSEATYESGFVIDKFPISRPNLTFSTLTVSNMSPEDSSIYLCSVEGPGTGLYGYTFGSGTRLTVV.

Ten or more counts support this clonotype. J is TRBJ1-5 and V is TRBV6-1; 8 positions match TRBD1. V lost 4 bases to trimming and J lost 7 bases; unmatched junction nucleotides: 6. CDR1 and CDR2 (germline): MNHNS, SASEGT. This CDR3 contains 14 residues. CDR3 bases: TGTGCCAGCAGTGCGACAGGGGTCGGACAGCCCCAGCATTTT. This sequence encodes CASSATGVGQPQHF.

In its sample, this clonotype was seen a few times. J is TRBJ1-1 and V is TRBV13; TRBD1 is a possible D gene (5 bases). The germline gives CDR1 PRHDT, CDR2 FYEKMQ (reference sequence). Trimming left V 1 base short and J 4 bases short, with 7 bases between. CDR3 length: 13 residues. CDR3 DNA: TGTGCCAGCAGCTTAGTGAGGGGCACTGAAGCTTTCTTT. Its translation: CASSLVRGTEAFF.

The rearrangement uses TRBV14 and TRBJ1-1; D is unclear. Trimming left V 0 bases short and J 5 bases short, with 10 bases between. The germline gives CDR1 SGHDN, CDR2 FVKESK. The CDR3 extends over 14 amino acids. CDR3 sequence reads: CASSQEVSGTEAFF. The CDR3 coding sequence is TGTGCCAGCAGCCAAGAGGTCAGCGGGACTGAAGCTTTCTTT.

This clonotype was counted a few times. The chain couples TRBV20-1 to TRBJ2-2; TRBD1 aligns across 8 bases. The CDR3 totals 16 residues. Germline assignment: CDR1 DFQATT and CDR2 SNEGSKA (reference sequence). With V trimmed by 2 bases and J by 2 bases, 7 bases remained unmatched. In DNA, the CDR3 is TGCAGTGCTAGAACCGAGACAGGGGTCAACACCGGGGAGCTGTTTTTT. Translated, it gives CSARTETGVNTGELFF.

This clonotype came up many times. The V gene is TRBV7-2, the J gene TRBJ1-1; D uncertain. Trimming left V 1 base short and J 0 bases short, with 6 bases between. The CDR3 length is 14 residues. Germline V gene lookup returns CDR1 SGHTA and CDR2 FQGNSA. CDR3 in amino acids: CASSLEQMNTEAFF. The CDR3, as DNA: TGTGCCAGCAGCTTAGAACAGATGAACACTGAAGCTTTCTTT.

This clonotype was seen only a few times. The genes are TRBV25-1 and TRBJ2-1; 9 bases map to TRBD2. This CDR3 has 15 amino acids. The trim removed 5 bases at V and 3 bases at J, leaving 5 bases unmatched. Germline-derived CDR1 and CDR2 are MGHDK and SYGVNS. The DNA for the CDR3 is TGTGCCAGCAGTCGAGCGGGAGGACGCTACAATGAGCAGTTCTTC. Translation: CASSRAGGRYNEQFF.

Only a few counts were recorded for this clonotype. It may be a read error: a sequence one base away is much more abundant. This chain uses TRBV29-1 with TRBJ2-3; D gene unclear. Trimming left V 3 bases short and J 1 base short, with 20 bases between. Germline V gives CDR1 SQVTM, CDR2 ANQGSEA. CDR3 length: 17 amino acids. The CDR3 region is CSVDKAGTTHCTDTQYF. Written as DNA, the CDR3 is TGCAGCGTTGATAAGGCTGGAACTACTCATTGCACAGATACGCAGTATTTT.

This clonotype was counted a few times. V usage is TRBV19 and J usage is TRBJ1-5, with 7 positions matching TRBD1. The germline CDR1 and CDR2 sequences are LNHDA and SQIVND (reference sequence). V was clipped by 3 bases and J by 5 bases; unmatched bases: 10. This CDR3 is built from 16 residues. CDR3 sequence reads: CASSISATGSDQPQHF. The CDR3 coding sequence is TGTGCCAGTAGTATTTCGGCGACAGGGTCGGATCAGCCCCAGCATTTT.

This clonotype showed up many times. V and J are TRBV7-2 and TRBJ2-3, with D unresolved. CDR1 and CDR2 (germline): SGHTA, FQGNSA. The CDR3 has 13 amino acids. V dropped 0 bases and J dropped 2 bases, with 3 bases sitting between them. CDR3 bases: TGTGCCAGCAGCTTAGCGCACACAGATACGCAGTATTTT. Encoded protein: CASSLAHTDTQYF.

The J gene is TRBJ1-1, the V gene TRBV3-1; D might be TRBD1 (5 bases). The germline V and J ends were trimmed by 5 bases and 1 base, with 14 bases remaining between them. The germline V gene has CDR1 LGHDT and CDR2 YNNKEL (reference sequence). This CDR3 has 15 residues. CDR3 in amino acids: CASSNSDRPNTEAFF. DNA of the CDR3: TGTGCCAGCAGCAATTCAGACAGACCGAACACTGAAGCTTTCTTT.